Sequencing of this T cell receptor (beta chain) was carried out in a study of OX40 agonist ivuxolimab in advanced cancers. Overall study: Six ivuxolimab dose levels, 0.01 to 10 mg/kg, were given intravenously every 2 weeks.

In regard to this clone: Its antigen is still unknown.

Produced via immunoSEQ multiplex PCR; TCRdb's table is partial and in-frame only. Of roughly 100,000 clones in the sample, 90% are singletons; the top ten hold around 0.5%. Study results and limitations: Expanded clones were, on average, more numerous among CD8+ T cells than CD4+. At 0.1 to 3.0 mg/kg and by week 6, clonal expansion occurred in CD4+ and CD8+ blood T cells.

The trim removed 0 bases at V and 4 bases at J, leaving 9 bases unmatched. This CDR3 is built from 18 residues. Germline values: CDR1 LGHNA, CDR2 YSLEER. This chain uses TRBV4-3 with TRBJ2-1; 10 nucleotides agree with TRBD2. Sample: CD4+ or CD8+ T cells sorted from blood, taken in a trial of the OX40 agonist ivuxolimab. The sequence was obtained from an adult with an advanced solid tumor such as melanoma, head and neck, liver or kidney cancer. CDR3 coding DNA: TGCGCCAGCAGCCAAGAGGTTAGCGGGGGGACCCTATACAATGAGCAGTTCTTC. It encodes CASSQEVSGGTLYNEQFF.